A single sample is the source of the 26 T cell receptor beta chains below, sequenced in a study of cytomegalovirus exposure and HLA in healthy donors. This PCR relied on a set of 60 Vbeta primers and 13 Jbeta primers. The method was immunoSEQ multiplex PCR; TCRdb's version includes in-frame clones alone and lacks a portion of them. This sample carries about 140,000 clones, 75% to 80% of them seen once, and the ten largest clones take 1.5% to 2%. The source material was PBMCs. Receptor source: a woman aged 30 to 39 in good health and CMV-seronegative.

The V call is TRBV9, the J call TRBJ2-3, with D tentatively TRBD2 (5 bases). The CDR3 runs to 15 residues. Germline CDR1 reads SGDLS; CDR2 reads YYNGEE. V shed 0 bases and J shed 0 bases, with 8 bases lying between them. CDR3 sequence: CASSVAGSSTDTQYF. The CDR3 coding sequence is TGTGCCAGCAGCGTAGCGGGATCTAGCACAGATACGCAGTATTTT.

V and J are TRBV6-5 and TRBJ1-5; no clear D gene. Per the germline V gene, CDR1 is MNHEY and CDR2 is SVGAGI. The V and J ends lost 6 bases and 0 bases respectively, with 6 bases between them. The CDR3 covers 13 residues. Written as DNA, the CDR3 is TGTGCCAGCAGCTTCGGTAGCAATCAGCCCCAGCATTTT. Its protein product is CASSFGSNQPQHF.

This clone was observed a few times. This rearrangement joins TRBV27 to TRBJ2-6; 8 positions agree with TRBD1. The CDR3 covers 16 residues. Germline values: CDR1 MNHEY, CDR2 SMNVEV (reference sequence). Germline trimming cut 5 bases from V and 0 bases from J; bases unmatched to any gene: 3. CDR3 loop: CASSPDRGSGANVLTF. Written as DNA, the CDR3 is TGTGCCAGCAGTCCCGACAGGGGCTCTGGGGCCAACGTCCTGACTTTC.

In this sample, this clone turned up a few times. J is TRBJ2-1 and V is TRBV9; 11 nucleotides align to TRBD2. The germline V gene encodes CDR1 SGDLS and CDR2 YYNGEE. With V trimmed by 7 bases and J by 1 base, 10 bases remained unmatched. This CDR3 is 17 amino acids long. CDR3 sequence reads: CASGGTSGLASYNEQFF. The CDR3 DNA sequence: TGTGCCAGCGGGGGGACTAGCGGTCTCGCTTCCTACAATGAGCAGTTCTTC.

The genes are TRBV18 and TRBJ1-5, with a possible D match to TRBD1 (5 bases). V was pared by 5 bases and J by 1 base, with 9 bases between. The germline V gene encodes CDR1 KGHSH and CDR2 LQKENI. The CDR3 loop spans 14 amino acids. This chain's CDR3 is CASSVGQSNQPQHF. CDR3 in DNA: TGTGCCAGCTCAGTCGGACAAAGCAATCAGCCCCAGCATTTT.

This chain links TRBV7-2 with TRBJ2-3; TRBD2 aligns across 12 bases. CDR3 length equals 18 residues. J lost 8 bases, V lost 1 base, and 13 bases had no gene match. Per germline, CDR1 SGHTA and CDR2 FQGNSA. CDR3 nucleotide sequence: TGTGCCAGCAGCTTAGGAAGGGCTAGCGGGGGGGCTCTTGGTACGCAGTATTTT. It codes for CASSLGRASGGALGTQYF.

The CDR3 sequence: CASTPGLSTEAFF. Written as DNA, the CDR3 is TGTGCCAGCACCCCAGGGCTAAGCACTGAAGCTTTCTTT. The chain couples TRBV28 to TRBJ1-1; maybe TRBD1 (5 bases). CDR3 length equals 13 residues. The germline V gene encodes CDR1 MDHEN and CDR2 SYDVKM. Deletions cut 7 bases from V and 4 bases from J, with 13 bases between.

The chain recombines TRBV5-6 with TRBJ1-6; D perhaps matches TRBD1 (6 bases). V lost 5 bases, J lost 8 bases, and 11 bases lay in between. Germline lookup yields CDR1 SGHDT and CDR2 YYEEEE. The CDR3 loop spans 13 amino acids. CDR3 sequence (DNA): TGTGCCAGCAGTCTGGGGGCAGATTCACCCCTCCACTTT. Translation gives CASSLGADSPLHF.

The J gene is TRBJ2-7, the V gene TRBV30; D is possibly TRBD2 (7 bases). V was cut by 0 bases and J by 4 bases, with 13 bases left in between. CDR3 size: 14 residues. Germline V gene data show CDR1 as GTSNPN and CDR2 as SVGIG (reference sequence). CDR3 in amino acids: CAWSVGGGRYEQYF. In DNA form, the CDR3 reads TGTGCCTGGAGTGTAGGGGGGGGGAGGTACGAGCAGTACTTC.

The rearrangement joins TRBV7-9 to TRBJ1-3; D gene uncertain. CDR3 size: 14 residues. CDR1 SEHNR and CDR2 FQNEAQ come from the germline V gene (reference sequence). V dropped 1 base and J dropped 0 bases, with 4 bases sitting between them. This CDR3 is CASSLVSSGNTIYF. The CDR3 DNA reads as TGTGCCAGCAGCTTAGTGAGCTCTGGAAACACCATATATTTT.

This chain links TRBV28 with TRBJ2-1; D possibly corresponds to TRBD1 (6 bases). Trimming pared 7 bases from V and 8 bases from J, leaving 15 bases between. The CDR3 length is 13 residues. The germline gives CDR1 MDHEN, CDR2 SYDVKM. CDR3: CASTEPWGHEQFF. For the CDR3, the DNA is TGTGCCAGCACCGAACCGTGGGGGCATGAGCAGTTCTTC.

This chain links TRBV12-5 with TRBJ1-1; D call uncertain. This CDR3 has 14 residues. V gave up 7 bases and J gave up 0 bases, with 12 bases separating them. The germline V gene has CDR1 LGHNT and CDR2 FRNRAP. The CDR3 region is CASAPAAMNTEAFF. The CDR3 nucleotides read TGTGCTAGTGCCCCCGCGGCCATGAACACTGAAGCTTTCTTT.

The chain links TRBV6-6 to TRBJ2-2; D is undetermined. V dropped 4 bases and J dropped 0 bases, with 3 bases sitting between them. Per germline, CDR1 MNHNY and CDR2 SVGAGI (reference sequence). The CDR3 contains 13 residues. CDR3 amino acids: CASSSTNTGELFF. The CDR3 DNA reads TGTGCCAGCAGTTCCACGAACACCGGGGAGCTGTTTTTT.

This chain connects TRBV27 to TRBJ1-6, with no clear D. This CDR3 is built from 15 residues. The germline V and J ends were trimmed by 4 bases and 2 bases, with 9 bases remaining between them. Germline loops: CDR1 MNHEY, CDR2 SMNVEV (reference sequence). CDR3 bases: TGTGCCAGCAGTTCTGGGGAGACCTATAATTCACCCCTCCACTTT. Translating it yields CASSSGETYNSPLHF.

This clone has just a few counts. The chain couples TRBV27 to TRBJ2-7, with 10 bases that match TRBD1. Trimming at V came to 5 bases and at J to 3 bases, leaving 4 bases not matched to a gene. CDR1 and CDR2 from the germline V gene are MNHEY and SMNVEV (reference sequence). The length of the CDR3 is 14 residues. CDR3 DNA: TGTGCCAGCAGTGGGACAGGGGCCGACTACGAGCAGTACTTC. This sequence encodes CASSGTGADYEQYF.

The CDR3 protein is CASSSPLNEQFF. CDR3 in DNA: TGTGCCAGCAGTTCCCCCCTGAATGAGCAGTTCTTC. This sequence joins TRBV27 and TRBJ2-1; D not certain. V was shortened by 4 bases and J by 7 bases, with 8 bases between the two germline ends. The CDR3 totals 12 residues. Germline CDR1 and CDR2: MNHEY and SMNVEV (reference sequence).

This clone has ten or more counts. The chain recombines TRBV25-1 with TRBJ1-2, with TRBD1 identical over 7 bases. There are 14 residues in the CDR3. V was clipped by 3 bases and J by 2 bases; unmatched bases: 3. The germline V gene encodes CDR1 MGHDK and CDR2 SYGVNS. The CDR3 coding sequence is TGTGCCAGCAGTGACCTGACAGGGAACTATGGCTACACCTTC. It specifies CASSDLTGNYGYTF.

The rearrangement uses TRBV7-2 and TRBJ2-1; possible D gene TRBD2, 7 bases. CDR3 size: 15 residues. CDR1 and CDR2 from the germline V gene are SGHTA and FQGNSA. V lost 7 bases, J lost 6 bases, and 19 bases lay in between. The CDR3 loop reads CASTDWGGAGNEQFF. CDR3 nucleotide sequence: TGTGCCAGCACCGACTGGGGGGGGGCGGGCAATGAGCAGTTCTTC.

Comment on this clone: This sample also contains other DNA sequences that code for the same CDR3. This chain joins TRBV5-1 and TRBJ2-5, with a tentative D call TRBD1 (6 bases). In germline, CDR1 is SGHRS, CDR2 YFSETQ. The CDR3 has 14 amino acids. V was clipped by 0 bases and J by 4 bases, with 10 bases between them. Here the CDR3 DNA reads TGCGCCAGCAGCTTGGGGCAGGGGCGAGAGACCCAGTACTTC. This encodes CASSLGQGRETQYF.

The V call is TRBV5-1, the J call TRBJ1-2; 8 bases fit TRBD1. From germline, CDR1 is SGHRS and CDR2 YFSETQ. Trimming cost V 0 bases and J 4 bases; bases outside gene matches: 5. The CDR3 covers 15 residues. The CDR3, as DNA: TGCGCCAGCAGCTTGGAGGGGACAGGCGCCTATGGCTACACCTTC. This gives the protein CASSLEGTGAYGYTF.

The chain couples TRBV29-1 to TRBJ2-5; TRBD1 matches 7 bases. Trimming cost V 7 bases and J 5 bases; bases outside gene matches: 13. The CDR3 consists of 14 residues. Germline V CDR1 and CDR2: SQVTM, ANQGSEA. The CDR3 coding sequence is TGCAGCGCCCGGGGCTTAGGGGGCCGGGAGACCCAGTACTTC. Amino acids: CSARGLGGRETQYF.

The V gene is TRBV7-8, the J gene TRBJ2-2, with TRBD2 identical over 8 bases. The J segment lost 8 bases and the V segment lost 3 bases, leaving 8 bases of the junction unmatched. Germline CDR1 is SGHVS and CDR2 is FQNEAQ. The CDR3 has 15 residues. The CDR3 bases are TGTGCCAGCAGCTTTCGGCGGGGGGAGGTTGGGGAGCTGTTTTTT. Protein: CASSFRRGEVGELFF.

The chain joins TRBV19 to TRBJ1-5, with TRBD1 matching over 10 bases. CDR1 is LNHDA, CDR2 SQIVND, per germline (reference sequence). This CDR3 has 16 amino acids. J was trimmed by 1 base and V by 1 base; bases with no gene match: 1. This chain's CDR3 is CASSIGTGGSNQPQHF. CDR3 in DNA: TGTGCCAGTAGTATAGGGACAGGGGGAAGCAATCAGCCCCAGCATTTT.

This chain uses TRBV27 with TRBJ2-1, with TRBD1 matching over 7 bases. This CDR3 is 15 amino acids long. Germline loops: CDR1 MNHEY, CDR2 SMNVEV (reference sequence). V trimming: 5 bases; J trimming: 8 bases; junction bases outside the gene matches: 12. CDR3 sequence: CASSPTRDSFHEQFF. CDR3 sequence (DNA): TGTGCCAGCAGTCCCACGAGGGACAGTTTTCATGAGCAGTTCTTC.

The chain is built from TRBV19 and TRBJ1-4; D unclear. The CDR3 consists of 14 residues. The V gene's germline CDR1 is LNHDA and CDR2 SQIVND (reference sequence). The germline V and J ends were trimmed by 4 bases and 0 bases, with 6 bases remaining between them. The CDR3 nucleotides are TGTGCCAGTAGTAGTCTGTCAACTAATGAAAAACTGTTTTTT. Protein: CASSSLSTNEKLFF.

V gene TRBV4-3 combines with J gene TRBJ1-1; D possibly corresponds to TRBD1 (6 bases). Germline lookup yields CDR1 LGHNA and CDR2 YSLEER. Between the trimmed V and J ends, which lost 4 bases and 0 bases, there was a span of 21 bases. This CDR3 contains 18 residues. In nucleotides, the CDR3 is TGCGCCAGCAGCCTATCACCCGGGACACCAACGATGAACACTGAAGCTTTCTTT. Its translation: CASSLSPGTPTMNTEAFF.